This entry lists 24 T cell receptor beta chains sequenced from one sample in a study of blood T cell repertoires in COVID-19. Some clones are missing from TCRdb's copy, which holds only in-frame ones; the method was immunoSEQ multiplex PCR. The table lists 150,000 to 200,000 clones, about 88% of them singletons, with approximately 4% in the top ten. The sample was peripheral blood. The receptors originated from a human donor in a cohort sampled during active COVID-19.

For the CDR3, the DNA is TGTGCCAGCAGTTACTCCGGGGAGGGGTCCTACGAGCAGTACTTC. This translates into CASSYSGEGSYEQYF. The chain links TRBV6-2 or TRBV6-3 to TRBJ2-7, with 7 bases identical to TRBD2. The germline CDR1 and CDR2 sequences are MNHEY and SVGEGT. The V gene end was trimmed by 0 bases and the J gene end by 1 base; junction bases not matched to a gene: 3. CDR3 length equals 15 residues.

This sequence joins TRBV27 and TRBJ2-1, with 11 bases aligning to TRBD2. Germline-derived CDR1 and CDR2 are MNHEY and SMNVEV (reference sequence). The V segment lost 6 bases and the J segment 0 bases; nucleotides outside the gene matches: 7. This CDR3 has 17 amino acids. The CDR3 protein is CASRGTSGWSSYNEQFF. CDR3 DNA: TGTGCCAGCAGGGGGACTAGCGGTTGGAGCTCCTACAATGAGCAGTTCTTC.

The chain carries TRBV5-1 and TRBJ2-1; D uncertain. Germline V gene data show CDR1 as SGHRS and CDR2 as YFSETQ. Trimming removed 4 bases from V and 8 bases from J, with 10 bases in between. The CDR3 has 12 residues. The CDR3 DNA reads as TGCGCCAGCAGCCTGGTTTTCGATGAGCAGTTCTTC. It specifies CASSLVFDEQFF.

This clone was counted between two and nine times. The chain has TRBV7-9 and TRBJ2-7; 7 bases are shared with TRBD2. The CDR3 loop spans 16 amino acids. CDR1 SEHNR and CDR2 FQNEAQ come from the germline V gene (reference sequence). V shed 1 base, J shed 4 bases, and the junction held 10 bases outside the gene matches. Here the CDR3 DNA reads TGTGCCAGCAGCTTAGTTGTAGCGGGCGGCGGGTACGAGCAGTACTTC. The encoded protein is CASSLVVAGGGYEQYF.

V usage is TRBV4-3 and J usage is TRBJ2-1; TRBD2 matches 14 bases. With 0 bases clipped from V and 8 bases from J, the junction kept 3 bases outside the gene matches. The CDR3 contains 16 residues. The germline V gene encodes CDR1 LGHNA and CDR2 YSLEER. The CDR3 loop is CASSQEGLAGAYEQFF. The CDR3 DNA reads TGCGCCAGCAGCCAAGAGGGACTAGCGGGGGCCTATGAGCAGTTCTTC.

This rearrangement joins TRBV30 to TRBJ2-7, with 7 nucleotides matching TRBD1. This CDR3 spans 17 amino acids. Trimming removed 0 bases from V and 5 bases from J; junction bases left unmatched: 16. Germline CDR1 is GTSNPN and CDR2 is SVGIG (reference sequence). The CDR3: CAWSVQAGGPLFNEQYF. CDR3 nucleotide sequence: TGTGCCTGGAGTGTACAAGCAGGGGGACCCTTGTTTAACGAGCAGTACTTC.

The chain recombines TRBV3-1 (or the pseudogene TRBV3-2) with TRBJ1-2; 9 bases agree with TRBD1. CDR1 LGHDT and CDR2 YNNKEL come from the germline V gene (reference sequence). This CDR3 is 20 amino acids long. The V segment lost 0 bases and the J segment 2 bases; nucleotides outside the gene matches: 16. CDR3 nucleotides: TGTGCCAGCAGCCAAGAAGAGGACAGGGGCGCGGGGATGCGCAACTATGGCTACACCTTC. This encodes CASSQEEDRGAGMRNYGYTF.

For this clone: A much more abundant neighbour one base away suggests this may be a read error. The chain is built from TRBV12-3 or TRBV12-4 and TRBJ1-2; 7 nucleotides align to TRBD1. CDR3 length: 13 residues. Trimming at V came to 6 bases and at J to 4 bases, leaving 5 bases not matched to a gene. Written as DNA, the CDR3 is TGTGCCAGCAGCCCGACAGGGAGCTATGGCTACACCTTC. Encoded protein: CASSPTGSYGYTF.

The chain couples TRBV6-2 or TRBV6-3 to TRBJ1-2; D might be TRBD1 (5 bases). V dropped 2 bases and J dropped 2 bases, with 12 bases sitting between them. From germline, CDR1 is MNHEY and CDR2 SVGEGT. The CDR3 consists of 15 residues. CDR3 sequence reads: CASSYGQGRNYGYTF. The CDR3 nucleotides read TGTGCCAGCAGTTACGGTCAGGGTAGGAACTATGGCTACACCTTC.

This chain joins TRBV5-6 and TRBJ2-1; 8 nucleotides match TRBD2. Germline V CDR1 and CDR2: SGHDT, YYEEEE. J gave up 1 base and V 5 bases, and 8 bases lay outside the gene matches. CDR3 length equals 16 residues. The CDR3 is CASSSSGSPSYNEQFF. CDR3 bases: TGTGCCAGCAGTTCCAGCGGGAGCCCTTCCTACAATGAGCAGTTCTTC. Full variable domain (remainder filled in from reference TRBV5-6 and TRBJ2-1): DAGVTQSPTHLIKTRGQQVTLRCSPKSGHDTVSWYQQALGQGPQFIFQYYEEEERQRGNFPDRFSGHQFPNYSSELNVNALLLGDSALYLCASSSSGSPSYNEQFFGPGTRLTVL.

The CDR3 here is CAISERTGDNSPLHF. In nucleotides, the CDR3 is TGTGCCATCAGTGAGAGGACAGGGGACAATTCACCCCTCCACTTT. This sequence joins TRBV10-3 and TRBJ1-6, with TRBD1 matching over 9 bases. Germline V gene sequence: CDR1 ENHRY, CDR2 SYGVKD. The CDR3 loop spans 15 amino acids. V shed 2 bases, J shed 7 bases, and the junction held 3 bases outside the gene matches.

This clone was seen just once. The rearrangement uses TRBV19 and TRBJ2-1, with 7 bases that match TRBD2. This CDR3 has 15 residues. Germline CDR1 and CDR2: LNHDA and SQIVND (reference sequence). Trimming at V came to 6 bases and at J to 6 bases, leaving 11 bases not matched to a gene. The CDR3 DNA is TGTGCCAGTAGACGCATGGCGGGAGCGATCAATGAGCAGTTCTTC. It translates to CASRRMAGAINEQFF.

This clone has more than one count but fewer than ten. The V gene is TRBV4-1, the J gene TRBJ2-7; 11 nucleotides align to TRBD2. Germline assignment: CDR1 MGHRA and CDR2 YSYEKL. The CDR3 covers 15 residues. Trimming at V came to 2 bases and at J to 6 bases, leaving 6 bases not matched to a gene. The CDR3 bases are TGCGCCAGCAGCCAATATAGCGGGGGGGCCGTCGAGCAGTACTTC. It codes for CASSQYSGGAVEQYF.

The rearrangement links TRBV24-1 to TRBJ2-6; 8 nucleotides align to TRBD1. With 4 bases clipped from V and 0 bases from J, the junction kept 4 bases outside the gene matches. Germline CDR1 reads KGHDR; CDR2 reads SFDVKD. The CDR3 runs to 17 residues. The CDR3 loop reads CATSERDRSSGANVLTF. In DNA, the CDR3 is TGTGCCACCAGTGAGCGGGACAGGAGCTCTGGGGCCAACGTCCTGACTTTC.

This clone was observed once. This chain connects TRBV18 to TRBJ2-1; 11 bases agree with TRBD2. V was clipped by 6 bases and J by 2 bases; unmatched bases: 3. The CDR3 spans 15 residues. Germline assignment: CDR1 KGHSH and CDR2 LQKENI. The CDR3 here is CASSPSGRTYNEQFF. CDR3 coding DNA: TGTGCCAGCTCGCCTAGCGGGAGGACCTACAATGAGCAGTTCTTC.

The chain uses TRBV5-1 and TRBJ1-1, with D perhaps TRBD1 (5 bases). CDR1 is SGHRS, CDR2 YFSETQ, per germline. The CDR3 is 12 amino acids. Deletions cut 3 bases from V and 3 bases from J, with 6 bases between. The CDR3 region is CASSWGDTEAFF. The CDR3 DNA is TGCGCCAGCAGCTGGGGGGACACTGAAGCTTTCTTT.

The chain has TRBV5-5 and TRBJ2-2; 8 bases line up with TRBD1. The germline V gene encodes CDR1 SGHKS and CDR2 YYEKEE (reference sequence). The CDR3 spans 14 residues. V was clipped by 2 bases and J by 6 bases; unmatched bases: 3. CDR3 DNA sequence: TGTGCCAGCAGCTTTGGACAGGGCCCCGGGGAGCTGTTTTTT. This gives the protein CASSFGQGPGELFF.

The chain combines TRBV27 with TRBJ2-3, with TRBD2 matching over 7 bases. In germline, CDR1 is MNHEY, CDR2 SMNVEV (reference sequence). After removal of 3 bases from V and 1 base from J, the junction contained 4 bases not matched to a gene. The CDR3 is 15 amino acids. CDR3 amino acids: CASSFQRGGTDTQYF. DNA of the CDR3: TGTGCCAGCAGTTTCCAGCGGGGCGGCACAGATACGCAGTATTTT.

V is TRBV27 and J is TRBJ1-1, with D possibly matching TRBD1 (5 bases). This CDR3 comprises 13 residues. Trimming removed 5 bases at V and 1 base at J, with 8 bases between. CDR1 MNHEY and CDR2 SMNVEV come from the germline V gene (reference sequence). The CDR3 sequence: CASSIGQNTEAFF. The CDR3 bases are TGTGCCAGCAGTATCGGACAGAACACTGAAGCTTTCTTT.

The chain has TRBV7-2 and TRBJ2-7; TRBD2 aligns across 16 bases. Germline values: CDR1 SGHTA, CDR2 FQGNSA. The V segment lost 3 bases and the J segment 5 bases; nucleotides outside the gene matches: 4. The CDR3 spans 16 residues. The CDR3 loop is CASSLGLAGGLDEQYF. The CDR3, as DNA: TGTGCCAGCAGCTTGGGACTAGCGGGAGGGCTCGACGAGCAGTACTTC.

This chain uses TRBV21-1 with TRBJ2-7; TRBD2 is taken as the D call from the table, unchecked against the DNA. TRBV21-1 is annotated as a pseudogene. The CDR3 is 10 amino acids. The CDR3 DNA follows: TGTGCCAGCAGTTACTTTGGGCAGTACTTC. Translated: CASSYFGQYF.

The chain combines TRBV9 with TRBJ1-1; 8 bases are shared with TRBD1. Losses at the gene ends were 2 bases for V and 1 base for J; bases not matched to a gene: 1. In germline, CDR1 is SGDLS, CDR2 YYNGEE. This CDR3 has 14 amino acids. The CDR3 spells CASSVGTGNTEAFF. CDR3 DNA: TGTGCCAGCAGCGTCGGGACAGGGAACACTGAAGCTTTCTTT.

This sequence joins TRBV4-3 and TRBJ2-3, with a tentative D call TRBD2 (5 bases). The CDR3 sequence is 15 residues long. The germline V gene encodes CDR1 LGHNA and CDR2 YSLEER. V was clipped by 4 bases and J by 0 bases, with 11 bases between them. The CDR3 DNA reads as TGCGCCAGCAGCCCCCGAGCGGTAAGCACAGATACGCAGTATTTT. Its protein product is CASSPRAVSTDTQYF.

The rearrangement joins TRBV10-2 to TRBJ2-3; 9 nucleotides align to TRBD2. Trimming at V came to 0 bases and at J to 6 bases, leaving 13 bases not matched to a gene. The CDR3 covers 18 residues. The germline V gene has CDR1 WSHSY and CDR2 SAAADI. The chain's CDR3 is CASSESGASGAPRDTQYF. The CDR3 region has the DNA TGCGCCAGCAGTGAGTCGGGAGCTAGCGGGGCTCCGAGGGATACGCAGTATTTT.